The 15 T cell receptor beta chains presented below share a single source sample, sequenced in a study of blood T cell repertoires in COVID-19. The assay was immunoSEQ multiplex PCR, and TCRdb's table has in-frame clones only and misses some. The sample lists some 240,000 clones, over 70% seen once, with around 7.7% in the top ten. Source material: peripheral blood. The receptors here all came from a woman aged 65 to 85 with acute or convalescent COVID-19.

The V gene is TRBV19, the J gene TRBJ1-5, with TRBD1 matching over 11 bases. The V gene end was trimmed by 5 bases and the J gene end by 4 bases; junction bases not matched to a gene: 4. Germline lookup yields CDR1 LNHDA and CDR2 SQIVND (reference sequence). CDR3 size: 15 residues. CDR3 protein: CASSWDRGSNQPQHF. CDR3 DNA sequence: TGTGCCAGTAGTTGGGACAGGGGGTCGAATCAGCCCCAGCATTTT.

This rearrangement joins TRBV30 to TRBJ2-7; unclear D gene. The CDR3 loop spans 14 amino acids. Germline V gene lookup returns CDR1 GTSNPN and CDR2 SVGIG (reference sequence). Deletions cut 1 base from V and 2 bases from J, with 12 bases between. The CDR3 here is CAWSDGRWAYEQYF. The CDR3 nucleotides read TGTGCCTGGAGTGATGGCAGGTGGGCCTACGAGCAGTACTTC. The whole variable domain, filled in from reference TRBV30 and TRBJ2-7, reads SQTIHQWPATLVQPVGSPLSLECTVEGTSNPNLYWYRQAAGRGLQLLFYSVGIGQISSEVPQNLSASRPQDRQFILSSKKLLLSDSGFYLCAWSDGRWAYEQYFGPGTRLTVT.

This chain connects TRBV10-1 to TRBJ2-7; D is possibly TRBD2 (6 bases). The CDR3 has 14 residues. V was cut by 6 bases and J by 2 bases, with 14 bases left in between. Germline CDR1 and CDR2: WNHNN and SYGVQD (reference sequence). In DNA form, the CDR3 reads TGCGCCAGCAGCCCCGGACTAAATACCTACGAGCAGTACTTC. As protein: CASSPGLNTYEQYF.

The J gene is TRBJ2-1, the V gene TRBV30; 9 nucleotides agree with TRBD2. The CDR3 sequence is 15 residues long. The germline CDR1 and CDR2 sequences are GTSNPN and SVGIG (reference sequence). V shed 5 bases, J shed 8 bases, and the junction held 13 bases outside the gene matches. The CDR3 reads CAWLKPSGVRDEQFF. The CDR3 DNA is TGTGCCTGGTTAAAACCTAGCGGGGTCCGAGATGAGCAGTTCTTC.

This clone was recorded only once. J is TRBJ1-1 and V is TRBV7-9, with D maybe TRBD1 (5 bases). Germline loops: CDR1 SEHNR, CDR2 FQNEAQ (reference sequence). The CDR3 sequence is 16 residues long. Trimming took off 5 bases at V and 0 bases at J, with 16 bases between the two ends. The DNA for the CDR3 is TGTGCCAGCAGCCCCCAAACAGGTAACATGAACACTGAAGCTTTCTTT. This encodes CASSPQTGNMNTEAFF.

The genes are TRBV19 and TRBJ2-7; possibly TRBD2 for D (5 bases). Germline V lookup: CDR1 LNHDA, CDR2 SQIVND (reference sequence). The CDR3 loop spans 14 amino acids. V was shortened by 0 bases and J by 4 bases, with 10 bases between the two germline ends. The CDR3: CASSIELGRYEQYV. The CDR3 DNA reads as TGTGCCAGTAGTATAGAACTAGGCAGATACGAGCAGTACGTC.

This chain links TRBV10-3 with TRBJ2-3; 9 nucleotides line up with TRBD2. With 0 bases clipped from V and 0 bases from J, the junction kept 4 bases outside the gene matches. The CDR3 runs to 17 residues. Looked up from germline, CDR1 is ENHRY and CDR2 is SYGVKD. Written as DNA, the CDR3 is TGTGCCATCAGTGAGTCGAGACTAGCGGCTAGCACAGATACGCAGTATTTT. It translates to CAISESRLAASTDTQYF.

This rearrangement joins TRBV4-3 to TRBJ2-1; 13 bases line up with TRBD2. Germline assignment: CDR1 LGHNA and CDR2 YSLEER. V lost 0 bases and J lost 6; bases outside the gene matches: 5. The CDR3 totals 17 residues. CDR3 residues: CASSQDQLAGGANEQFF. The CDR3 nucleotides read TGCGCCAGCAGCCAAGATCAACTAGCGGGGGGGGCCAATGAGCAGTTCTTC.

The chain is built from TRBV6-5 and TRBJ1-4, with a tentative D call TRBD1 (5 bases). The CDR3 is 15 amino acids. Germline lookup yields CDR1 MNHEY and CDR2 SVGAGI. Trimming took off 2 bases at V and 5 bases at J, with 12 bases between the two ends. CDR3 in DNA: TGTGCCAGCAGTTACGGAGACAGCGGGAATGAAAAACTGTTTTTT. Its translation: CASSYGDSGNEKLFF.

This chain uses TRBV25-1 with TRBJ1-5; D gene uncertain. Trimming pared 0 bases from V and 3 bases from J, leaving 6 bases between. Germline V CDR1 and CDR2: MGHDK, SYGVNS. This CDR3 is built from 14 residues. The CDR3 loop reads CASSEYRDNQPQHF. The CDR3 bases are TGTGCCAGCAGTGAATACCGGGACAATCAGCCCCAGCATTTT. The full variable domain, rest sourced from reference TRBV25-1 and TRBJ1-5, is EADIYQTPRYLVIGTGKKITLECSQTMGHDKMYWYQQDPGMELHLIHYSYGVNSTEKGDLSSESTVSRIRTEHFPLTLESARPSHTSQYLCASSEYRDNQPQHFGDGTRLSIL.

This clone was observed a handful of times. The rearrangement joins TRBV19 to TRBJ1-4; no definite D call. Per germline, CDR1 LNHDA and CDR2 SQIVND (reference sequence). The CDR3 consists of 14 residues. V gave up 6 bases and J gave up 8 bases, with 16 bases separating them. CDR3: CASRVSAGGEKLFF. DNA of the CDR3: TGTGCCAGTAGAGTCTCTGCCGGCGGGGAAAAACTGTTTTTT. The whole variable domain, filled in from reference TRBV19 and TRBJ1-4, reads DGGITQSPKYLFRKEGQNVTLSCEQNLNHDAMYWYRQDPGQGLRLIYYSQIVNDFQKGDIAEGYSVSREKKESFPLTVTSAQKNPTAFYLCASRVSAGGEKLFFGSGTQLSVL.

This chain joins TRBV19 and TRBJ2-3, with 13 bases matching TRBD2. CDR3 length: 17 residues. Trimming removed 3 bases from V and 3 bases from J; junction bases left unmatched: 6. Germline lookup yields CDR1 LNHDA and CDR2 SQIVND (reference sequence). The CDR3 DNA reads as TGTGCCAGTAGTATCCGTCTGACTAGCGGGGGGACAGATACGCAGTATTTT. Amino acid sequence: CASSIRLTSGGTDTQYF.

This sequence joins TRBV11-2 and TRBJ2-5; perhaps TRBD2 as D (6 bases). Germline assignment: CDR1 SGHAT and CDR2 FQNNGV. This CDR3 has 14 residues. V dropped 5 bases and J dropped 5 bases, with 15 bases sitting between them. CDR3: CASSGGGVGETQYF. The CDR3 DNA sequence: TGTGCCAGCAGCGGAGGAGGGGTGGGGGAGACCCAGTACTTC.

The chain joins TRBV7-8 to TRBJ2-3; D unresolved. Germline values: CDR1 SGHVS, CDR2 FQNEAQ. The CDR3 covers 14 residues. V was cut by 5 bases and J by 6 bases, with 15 bases left in between. DNA of the CDR3: TGTGCCAGCAGCCAAAACCGAGCACTGGATACGCAGTATTTT. This encodes CASSQNRALDTQYF.

The J gene is TRBJ2-5, the V gene TRBV11-3; 10 bases line up with TRBD2. The CDR3 consists of 16 residues. With V trimmed by 2 bases and J by 7 bases, 10 bases remained unmatched. Germline V gene sequence: CDR1 SGHNT, CDR2 YENEEA. The DNA for the CDR3 is TGTGCCAGCAGCTTATCCCTAGCGGGGGCCGATGCGACCCAGTACTTC. Translating gives CASSLSLAGADATQYF.